Listed below are T cell receptor beta chains from one sample, sequenced in a study of blood T cell repertoires in COVID-19. TCRdb's table, derived via immunoSEQ multiplex PCR, lists solely in-frame clones and lacks some. This sample yields under 150,000 clones, of which approximately 80% are seen a single time; about 5% belongs to the top ten. The specimen was peripheral blood. The receptors shown here come from a woman between 50 and 59 years old with acute or convalescent COVID-19. Each CDR3 is given with its conserved first and last residue. Each record gives: D gene, clone size, V gene, J gene, CDR3 DNA, CDR3 protein. A D gene is named only where the DNA matches it firmly. For some rows the clone size is stated as once, few or many, or as a class when expanded; others skip it.

D gene: TRBD1; clone size: NA; V gene: TRBV2; J gene: TRBJ1-3; CDR3 DNA: TGTGCCAGCAGGGACAGGTTGGGGACCATATATTTT; CDR3 protein: CASRDRLGTIYF
D gene: TRBD2; clone size: NA; V gene: TRBV7-2; J gene: TRBJ2-3; CDR3 DNA: TGTGCCAGCAGCTCCGGGACTAGCGGGGGGACAGATACGCAGTATTTT; CDR3 protein: CASSSGTSGGTDTQYF
D gene: TRBD1; clone size: NA; V gene: TRBV2; J gene: TRBJ1-6; CDR3 DNA: TGTGCCAGCAAGAGGACAGGGAGGGATTCACCCCTCCACTTT; CDR3 protein: CASKRTGRDSPLHF
D gene: NA; clone size: NA; V gene: TRBV11-2; J gene: TRBJ2-5; CDR3 DNA: TGTGCCAGCAGCCCGGGGTCCCAAGAGACCCAGTACTTC; CDR3 protein: CASSPGSQETQYF
D gene: TRBD1; clone size: few; V gene: TRBV28; J gene: TRBJ1-2; CDR3 DNA: TGTGCCAGCAGCCGAGGGGGCGCGACTAGCTACACCTTC; CDR3 protein: CASSRGGATSYTF
D gene: NA; clone size: NA; V gene: TRBV3-1/TRBV3-2; J gene: TRBJ1-1; CDR3 DNA: TGTGCCAGCAGCCAAGGGCTGCAAGCTTTCTTT; CDR3 protein: CASSQGLQAFF
D gene: TRBD2; clone size: NA; V gene: TRBV5-1; J gene: TRBJ2-3; CDR3 DNA: TGCGCCAGCAGCTTAGAGGGACTACTCACAGATACGCAGTATTTT; CDR3 protein: CASSLEGLLTDTQYF
D gene: TRBD2; clone size: few; V gene: TRBV11-2; J gene: TRBJ2-1; CDR3 DNA: TGTGCCAGCAGCCGGACTAGCGGGGACTACAATGAGCAGTTCTTC; CDR3 protein: CASSRTSGDYNEQFF
D gene: NA; clone size: NA; V gene: TRBV3-1/TRBV3-2; J gene: TRBJ2-7; CDR3 DNA: TGTGCCAGCAGCCCCTCGGTCAGGCAAAGTGGCGAGCAGTACTTC; CDR3 protein: CASSPSVRQSGEQYF
D gene: NA; clone size: NA; V gene: TRBV6-6; J gene: TRBJ2-5; CDR3 DNA: TGTGCCAGCAGTTTTGCTAACCAAGAGACCCAGTACTTC; CDR3 protein: CASSFANQETQYF
D gene: NA; clone size: NA; V gene: TRBV7-9; J gene: TRBJ2-2; CDR3 DNA: TGTGCCAGCAGCGACTCACAGGGATACGGGGAGCTGTTTTTT; CDR3 protein: CASSDSQGYGELFF
D gene: TRBD1; clone size: NA; V gene: TRBV7-2; J gene: TRBJ2-3; CDR3 DNA: TGTGCCAGCAGCTTAAGGACAGGGAACGCAGATACGCAGTATTTT; CDR3 protein: CASSLRTGNADTQYF
D gene: NA; clone size: NA; V gene: TRBV5-6; J gene: TRBJ1-1; CDR3 DNA: TGTGCCAGCAGCACCGGACTCACTGAAGCTTTCTTT; CDR3 protein: CASSTGLTEAFF
D gene: TRBD2; clone size: few; V gene: TRBV7-8; J gene: TRBJ2-1; CDR3 DNA: TGTGCCAGCAGCCTCCTTACTAGCGGGGGTCACGAGCAGTTCTTC; CDR3 protein: CASSLLTSGGHEQFF
D gene: NA; clone size: NA; V gene: TRBV12-3/TRBV12-4; J gene: TRBJ1-2; CDR3 DNA: TGTGCCAGCAGTTTAGGGCAATATGGCTACACCTTC; CDR3 protein: CASSLGQYGYTF
D gene: NA; clone size: NA; V gene: TRBV5-1; J gene: TRBJ2-6; CDR3 DNA: TGCGCCAGCAGCTTGGAACGGGGTTACGGGGCCAACGTCCTGACTTTC; CDR3 protein: CASSLERGYGANVLTF
D gene: TRBD1; clone size: NA; V gene: TRBV30; J gene: TRBJ1-2; CDR3 DNA: TGTGCCTGGAGTCAAACGACAGGGAGTGACGGCTACACCTTC; CDR3 protein: CAWSQTTGSDGYTF
D gene: TRBD1; clone size: NA; V gene: TRBV6-5; J gene: TRBJ2-2; CDR3 DNA: TGTGCCAGCAGTTACGGGACAGGGGGCATTGCCGGGGAGCTGTTTTTT; CDR3 protein: CASSYGTGGIAGELFF
D gene: NA; clone size: NA; V gene: TRBV9; J gene: TRBJ1-4; CDR3 DNA: TGTGCCAGCAGCCCTGATCTGGGGGGATTTAATGAAAAACTGTTTTTT; CDR3 protein: CASSPDLGGFNEKLFF
D gene: NA; clone size: NA; V gene: TRBV10-3; J gene: TRBJ1-3; CDR3 DNA: TGTGCCATCAGTGGGGGGGGCTTCGGTGGAAACACCATATATTTT; CDR3 protein: CAISGGGFGGNTIYF
D gene: TRBD1; clone size: NA; V gene: TRBV20-1; J gene: TRBJ2-3; CDR3 DNA: TGCAGTGCTATTGAAAGGGGGCCCACAGATACGCAGTATTTT; CDR3 protein: CSAIERGPTDTQYF
D gene: TRBD1; clone size: NA; V gene: TRBV7-3; J gene: TRBJ2-2; CDR3 DNA: TGTGCCAGCAGCTCGGACAGGGATAACACCGGGGAGCTGTTTTTT; CDR3 protein: CASSSDRDNTGELFF
D gene: NA; clone size: NA; V gene: TRBV7-2; J gene: TRBJ1-6; CDR3 DNA: TGTGCCAGCAGCCAAGAGGTGTACAGGGCTAATTCACCCCTCCACTTT; CDR3 protein: CASSQEVYRANSPLHF
D gene: NA; clone size: NA; V gene: TRBV23-1; J gene: TRBJ2-7; CDR3 DNA: TGCGCCAGCAGCGCGACCGGGAAACACCACCATCCATCCTACGAGCAGTACTTC; CDR3 protein: CASSATGKHHHPSYEQYF
D gene: TRBD1; clone size: NA; V gene: TRBV7-2; J gene: TRBJ2-2; CDR3 DNA: TGTGCCAGCAGCTGGGACAGGGCCACCGGGGAGCTGTTTTTT; CDR3 protein: CASSWDRATGELFF
D gene: TRBD1; clone size: NA; V gene: TRBV7-8; J gene: TRBJ2-7; CDR3 DNA: TGTGCCAGCAGCCTCTCCGGGACAGGGGCTTCCTACGAGCAGTACTTC; CDR3 protein: CASSLSGTGASYEQYF
D gene: NA; clone size: NA; V gene: TRBV27; J gene: TRBJ1-2; CDR3 DNA: TGTGCCAGCAGTTTATCGGCAGGGGTGAGTGGCTACACCTTC; CDR3 protein: CASSLSAGVSGYTF
D gene: TRBD2; clone size: NA; V gene: TRBV7-2; J gene: TRBJ2-1; CDR3 DNA: TGTGCCAGCAGCGCTAGCGGGGGGAACACCTACAATGAGCAGTTCTTC; CDR3 protein: CASSASGGNTYNEQFF
D gene: NA; clone size: NA; V gene: TRBV2; J gene: TRBJ2-5; CDR3 DNA: TGTGCCAGCTGGGCAGGGCGGTGGCAAGAGACCCAGTACTTC; CDR3 protein: CASWAGRWQETQYF
D gene: NA; clone size: once; V gene: TRBV10-3; J gene: TRBJ1-2; CDR3 DNA: TGTGCCATCAAGGATGAGGACACAGGGCCGGGCTACACCTTC; CDR3 protein: CAIKDEDTGPGYTF
D gene: TRBD2; clone size: NA; V gene: TRBV5-4; J gene: TRBJ2-1; CDR3 DNA: TGTGCCAGCAGCTTGTTTAGCGGGGGGGGCGATGAGCAGTTCTTC; CDR3 protein: CASSLFSGGGDEQFF
D gene: TRBD2; clone size: NA; V gene: TRBV7-6; J gene: TRBJ2-2; CDR3 DNA: TGTGCCAGCAGCATAAGACTAGCGGGGGGGACCGGGGAGCTGTTTTTT; CDR3 protein: CASSIRLAGGTGELFF
D gene: NA; clone size: NA; V gene: TRBV15; J gene: TRBJ1-1; CDR3 DNA: TGTGCCACCAGCAGTACCCTGACAGGCGGTTTGAGGACTGAAGCTTTCTTT; CDR3 protein: CATSSTLTGGLRTEAFF
D gene: NA; clone size: NA; V gene: TRBV7-6; J gene: TRBJ2-7; CDR3 DNA: TGTGCCAGCAGCGAAGACACTTCAGAGTTCTCCTACGAGCAGTACTTC; CDR3 protein: CASSEDTSEFSYEQYF
D gene: NA; clone size: NA; V gene: TRBV21-1; J gene: TRBJ1-2; CDR3 DNA: TGTGCCAGCAGCAAAGCGCGCAGGGGGGATGGCTACACCTTC; CDR3 protein: CASSKARRGDGYTF
D gene: TRBD2; clone size: NA; V gene: TRBV6-2/TRBV6-3; J gene: TRBJ2-3; CDR3 DNA: TGTGCCAGCAGCCGGACTCCACTAGCGGGGAGCACAGATACGCAGTATTTT; CDR3 protein: CASSRTPLAGSTDTQYF
D gene: NA; clone size: NA; V gene: TRBV12-3/TRBV12-4; J gene: TRBJ1-2; CDR3 DNA: TGTGCCACCCTTAAGGGGTTGAATGGCTACACCTTC; CDR3 protein: CATLKGLNGYTF
D gene: NA; clone size: few; V gene: TRBV6-1; J gene: TRBJ2-1; CDR3 DNA: TGTGCCAGCAGTGAATGGGCTAGCGCCTCTTATGAGCAGTTCTTC; CDR3 protein: CASSEWASASYEQFF
D gene: NA; clone size: NA; V gene: TRBV6-5; J gene: TRBJ1-2; CDR3 DNA: TGTGCCAGCAGTTACCCCGGGGGACCGCTGGATGGCTACACCTTC; CDR3 protein: CASSYPGGPLDGYTF
D gene: NA; clone size: NA; V gene: TRBV11-2; J gene: TRBJ1-1; CDR3 DNA: TGTGCCAGCAGCTTAGGAGTGAACACTGAAGCTTTCTTT; CDR3 protein: CASSLGVNTEAFF
D gene: TRBD1; clone size: NA; V gene: TRBV6-5; J gene: TRBJ1-4; CDR3 DNA: TGTGCCAGCAGCGGGACAGGGAACCCTAATGAAAAACTGTTTTTT; CDR3 protein: CASSGTGNPNEKLFF
D gene: NA; clone size: NA; V gene: TRBV19; J gene: TRBJ2-7; CDR3 DNA: TGTGCCACCCGGGTTACAGGGCGCGGTACAAACCCCTACGAGCAGTACTTC; CDR3 protein: CATRVTGRGTNPYEQYF
D gene: TRBD1; clone size: NA; V gene: TRBV6-4; J gene: TRBJ1-2; CDR3 DNA: TGTGCCACCATAAGGGACAGCAAGACGTATGGCTACACCTTC; CDR3 protein: CATIRDSKTYGYTF
D gene: TRBD1; clone size: NA; V gene: TRBV5-5; J gene: TRBJ1-3; CDR3 DNA: TGTGCCAGCAGCTTAATACCGGGACAGGGCGCTGGAAACACCATATATTTT; CDR3 protein: CASSLIPGQGAGNTIYF
D gene: NA; clone size: few; V gene: TRBV25-1; J gene: TRBJ2-7; CDR3 DNA: TGTGCCAGCAGTGCCGACAGTTACGAGCAGTACTTC; CDR3 protein: CASSADSYEQYF
D gene: NA; clone size: NA; V gene: TRBV13; J gene: TRBJ2-7; CDR3 DNA: TGTGCCAGCAGCTTCCGTCTCGAGCAGTACTTC; CDR3 protein: CASSFRLEQYF
D gene: NA; clone size: NA; V gene: TRBV21-1; J gene: TRBJ1-1; CDR3 DNA: TGTGCCAGCAGCAAAGCTCGGCAGGGATATGGGAACACTGAAGCTTTCTTT; CDR3 protein: CASSKARQGYGNTEAFF
D gene: NA; clone size: NA; V gene: TRBV6-1; J gene: TRBJ1-1; CDR3 DNA: TGTGCCAGCAGTGAAACAGGGAACACTGAAGCTTTCTTT; CDR3 protein: CASSETGNTEAFF
D gene: NA; clone size: NA; V gene: TRBV4-3; J gene: TRBJ1-6; CDR3 DNA: TGCGCCAGCAGCCGGGGGGGGTACTCCTATAATTCACCCCTCCACTTT; CDR3 protein: CASSRGGYSYNSPLHF
D gene: NA; clone size: NA; V gene: TRBV7-2; J gene: TRBJ1-5; CDR3 DNA: TGTGCCAGCAGCTCAGAGGGAAACCGAAATCAGCCCCAGCATTTT; CDR3 protein: CASSSEGNRNQPQHF